This TCR beta chain appears in the sequencing data of a study of CD8 T cells in ankylosing spondylitis. Whole-study results and caveats: Matched ankylosing spondylitis synovial fluid reportedly contained a significantly enriched population of disease-linked clones. The study identified a TCR beta motif of roughly eight highly homologous variants that appeared characteristic of ankylosing spondylitis blood. Certain motif variants had earlier appeared in reactive arthritis synovial fluid and blood.

TCRdb re-derived calls from the 5' RACE reads in MiXCR, one entry per CDR3 protein. The sample includes about 340,000 distinct CDR3 sequences, 20% to 25% of them seen just once. V was cut by 0 bases and J by 0 bases, with 9 bases left in between. The CDR3 is 15 amino acids. The germline V gene has CDR1 LNHNV and CDR2 YYDKDF (reference sequence). This clonotype has a handful of counts. The antigen is undetermined. The sequenced material came from blood, either unsorted or a sorted T cell fraction (not recorded which). This receptor was obtained from a male donor with ankylosing spondylitis or in good health (not recorded which). The V call is TRBV15, the J call TRBJ2-7, with unresolved D. Here the CDR3 reads CATSREGGSSYEQYF. In DNA, the CDR3 is TGTGCCACCAGCAGAGAGGGCGGAAGCTCCTACGAGCAGTACTTC.